Here is one T cell receptor (beta chain) with its context. The data were taken from a study of blood T cell repertoires in COVID-19. V lost 5 bases, J lost 2 bases, and 6 bases stayed unmatched. This CDR3 contains 15 residues. Germline assignment: CDR1 SGHTA and CDR2 FQGNSA. The repertoire was sequenced with immunoSEQ multiplex PCR; TCRdb's copy has only in-frame clones and lacks some. The sample consists of 210,000 or so clones, around 81% of them appearing once. The TCR comes from a woman aged 35 to 49 with acute COVID-19. The chain carries TRBV7-2 and TRBJ1-2; 9 nucleotides match TRBD1. The sequenced sample consisted of PBMCs or T cells enriched from blood (not recorded which). CDR3: CASSLRQGVNYGYTF. The DNA for the CDR3 is TGTGCCAGCAGCCTAAGACAGGGGGTGAACTATGGCTACACCTTC.